These 30 T cell receptor beta chains were sequenced from one sample in a study of neurological immune-mediated disorders. TCRdb re-analysed the 5' RACE reads in MiXCR, keeping a single row per CDR3 protein. The table lists tens of thousands of distinct CDR3 sequences, more than 10% of them singletons. Sequencing input: PBMCs. The source of these receptors is an older woman with HTLV-1-associated myelopathy (HAM/TSP).

This clonotype has at least ten counts. The V and J genes are TRBV5-8 and TRBJ1-5; possible D gene TRBD1, 5 bases. V lost 4 bases to trimming and J lost 5 bases, with 16 bases between them. Germline V gives CDR1 SGHTS, CDR2 YDEGEE. The length of the CDR3 is 15 residues. CDR3 DNA sequence: TGTGCCAGCAGCGGACTCCGGGACTTAGATCAGCCCCAGCATTTT. Protein: CASSGLRDLDQPQHF.

This clonotype was counted at least ten times. The V call is TRBV20-1, the J call TRBJ2-3; 12 bases align to TRBD2. The CDR3 totals 14 residues. V shed 5 bases and J 7 bases; nucleotides not matched to a gene: 7. Germline lookup yields CDR1 DFQATT and CDR2 SNEGSKA (reference sequence). The CDR3 spells CSAPLAGGRNTQYF. The CDR3 coding sequence is TGCAGTGCTCCTCTAGCGGGGGGGCGAAATACGCAGTATTTT.

This clonotype has a count of ten or more. The chain uses TRBV15 and TRBJ1-5, with 12 nucleotides matching TRBD1. This CDR3 has 16 residues. Germline CDR1 is LNHNV and CDR2 is YYDKDF (reference sequence). The ends lost 6 bases at V and 3 bases at J; junction bases unmatched: 6. The CDR3 nucleotides are TGTGCCACCAGTGAAGGGACAGGGGGCCCCAATCAGCCCCAGCATTTT. Protein: CATSEGTGGPNQPQHF.

This clonotype was recorded many times. V is TRBV5-1 and J is TRBJ2-3; the D is unclear. The CDR3 runs 12 residues. CDR1 is SGHRS and CDR2 is YFSETQ in the germline V gene. Between the trimmed V and J ends, which lost 4 bases and 3 bases, there was a span of 6 bases. CDR3 loop: CASSPQTDTQYF. DNA for the CDR3: TGCGCCAGCAGCCCTCAGACAGATACGCAGTATTTT.

The rearrangement uses TRBV24-1 and TRBJ2-7, with a tentative D call TRBD1 (5 bases). Germline CDR1 reads KGHDR; CDR2 reads SFDVKD. V lost 0 bases and J lost 2, with 10 bases in between. This CDR3 has 15 amino acids. The CDR3: CATSDLPGSAYEQYF. The CDR3 nucleotides are TGTGCCACCAGTGATTTGCCAGGGTCAGCCTACGAGCAGTACTTC.

This clonotype was counted ten times or more. V usage is TRBV4-3 and J usage is TRBJ2-2; TRBD2 might be the D (7 bases). The ends were cut back, 8 bases at V and 8 bases at J, with 18 bases in the middle. Germline CDR1 and CDR2: LGHNA and YSLEER. The CDR3 length is 14 residues. As DNA, the CDR3 is TGCGCCAGCCTCAATGGGGGGGCTAAGGGGGAGCTGTTTTTT. Protein: CASLNGGAKGELFF.

This clonotype was detected only a few times. The chain uses TRBV5-1 and TRBJ1-2; 11 nucleotides match TRBD1. Germline values: CDR1 SGHRS, CDR2 YFSETQ. The CDR3 runs to 13 residues. The ends lost 5 bases at V and 13 bases at J; junction bases unmatched: 10. The CDR3 loop reads CASSDGTGGRCTF. The CDR3 nucleotides are TGCGCCAGCAGTGATGGGACAGGGGGACGGTGCACCTTC. Looking up the rest from reference TRBV5-1 and TRBJ1-2 gives the full variable domain: KAGVTQTPRYLIKTRGQQVTLSCSPISGHRSVSWYQQTPGQGLQFLFEYFSETQRNKGNFPGRFSGRQFSNSRSEMNVSTLELGDSALYLCASSDGTGGRCTFGSGTRLTVV.

This clonotype occurred many times. The rearrangement joins TRBV20-1 to TRBJ2-1, with TRBD1 as a possible D gene (5 bases). Trimming removed 2 bases from V and 9 bases from J, with 20 bases in between. Germline loops: CDR1 DFQATT, CDR2 SNEGSKA (reference sequence). CDR3 length equals 15 residues. The CDR3 nucleotides are TGCAGTGCTAGACCGAAATCCTCAGGGCCGGGTGAGCAGTTCTTC. Protein product: CSARPKSSGPGEQFF.

Judged by abundance, this clonotype is medium-sized. The chain links TRBV10-3 to TRBJ2-3, with a tentative D call TRBD2 (6 bases). There are 14 residues in the CDR3. The V end lost 11 bases, the J end lost 1 base, and 16 bases lay between the germline ends. The germline CDR1 and CDR2 sequences are ENHRY and SYGVKD. The CDR3 bases are TGTGCCGTCTTAGCGGTGGGGGGCACAGATACGCAGTATTTT. It translates to CAVLAVGGTDTQYF.

This clonotype was recorded many times. This chain connects TRBV12-3 or TRBV12-4 to TRBJ1-2; 7 positions agree with TRBD1. Unmatched junction bases numbered 4, after V lost 1 base and J lost 8 bases. The CDR3 covers 13 residues. The chain's CDR3 is CASSLEGAVGYTF. The CDR3 DNA follows: TGTGCCAGCAGTTTAGAGGGGGCGGTCGGCTACACCTTC.

The chain is built from TRBV5-1 and TRBJ2-5; possibly TRBD1 or TRBD2 for D (5 bases each). Germline-derived CDR1 and CDR2 are SGHRS and YFSETQ. V lost 2 bases, J lost 5 bases, and 13 bases lay in between. The CDR3 is 14 residues long. In nucleotides, the CDR3 is TGCGCCAGCAGCTTCCCGGGGCTAGCTGAGACCCAGTACTTC. This codes for CASSFPGLAETQYF.

In this sample, this clonotype is medium-sized. The gene calls are TRBV5-1 and TRBJ1-1; unclear D gene. The germline V gene encodes CDR1 SGHRS and CDR2 YFSETQ. With 2 bases removed from V and 1 base from J, the gap between germline ends came to 6 bases. The CDR3 has 13 residues. Written as DNA, the CDR3 is TGCGCCAGCAGCTTACAGAGGAACACTGAAGCTTTCTTT. Translating it yields CASSLQRNTEAFF.

The rearrangement uses TRBV20-1 and TRBJ2-3, with 10 bases matching TRBD2. Germline values: CDR1 DFQATT, CDR2 SNEGSKA (reference sequence). The junction had 10 bases not matched to a gene; V was cut back by 5 bases and J by 5 bases. This CDR3 has 15 amino acids. CDR3 sequence: CSASSGLALQDTQYF. The CDR3, as DNA: TGCAGTGCTTCGTCGGGACTAGCGTTGCAAGATACGCAGTATTTT.

This clonotype ranks as medium-sized. The chain joins TRBV2 to TRBJ2-3; no firm D call. Germline V gene sequence: CDR1 SNHLY, CDR2 FYNNEI. Trimming removed 10 bases from V and 2 bases from J, with 4 bases in between. This CDR3 has 10 residues. The CDR3 DNA follows: TGTGCCACTTACACAGATACGCAGTATTTT. Residues: CATYTDTQYF. Together with reference TRBV2 and TRBJ2-3, the CDR3 gives the full variable domain: EPEVTQTPSHQVTQMGQEVILRCVPISNHLYFYWYRQILGQKVEFLVSFYNNEISEKSEIFDDQFSVERPDGSNFTLKIRSTKLEDSAMYFCATYTDTQYFGPGTRLTVL.

By share, this clonotype ranks as medium-sized (0.01 to 0.1%). The chain is built from TRBV5-1 and TRBJ2-2; perhaps TRBD1 as D (5 bases). Trimming shortened V by 2 bases and J by 5 bases, and 13 bases separated the two germline ends. Germline V gene data show CDR1 as SGHRS and CDR2 as YFSETQ. This CDR3 region has 15 residues. The CDR3 reads CASSFQGVRTGELFF. The CDR3 DNA sequence: TGCGCCAGCAGCTTCCAGGGCGTCCGGACCGGGGAGCTGTTTTTT.

V usage is TRBV9 and J usage is TRBJ2-3, with 8 nucleotides matching TRBD2. Trimming at V came to 0 bases and at J to 4 bases, leaving 13 bases not matched to a gene. Germline CDR1 reads SGDLS; CDR2 reads YYNGEE. CDR3 length equals 18 residues. For the CDR3, the DNA is TGTGCCAGCAGCGTAGCTTCTCTCGGGGGGGTCGGTCCAGATACGCAGTATTTT. Translating it yields CASSVASLGGVGPDTQYF.

The V and J genes are TRBV30 and TRBJ2-3; D is undetermined. The CDR3 spans 13 residues. V dropped 4 bases and J dropped 0 bases, with 8 bases sitting between them. Germline V gene lookup returns CDR1 GTSNPN and CDR2 SVGIG (reference sequence). CDR3 DNA sequence: TGTGCCTGGAAGTCTCCTAGCACAGATACGCAGTATTTT. Translating gives CAWKSPSTDTQYF. Full variable domain (missing parts from reference TRBV30 and TRBJ2-3): SQTIHQWPATLVQPVGSPLSLECTVEGTSNPNLYWYRQAAGRGLQLLFYSVGIGQISSEVPQNLSASRPQDRQFILSSKKLLLSDSGFYLCAWKSPSTDTQYFGPGTRLTVL.

This clonotype has a handful of counts. This rearrangement joins TRBV6-2 or TRBV6-3 to TRBJ2-4; D not resolved. The CDR3 length is 14 residues. Trimming stripped 6 bases from V and 0 bases from J, with 9 bases between. CDR1 is MNHEY and CDR2 is SVGEGT in the germline V gene. The CDR3 nucleotides read TGTGCCAGCAGGGCACCTCTAGCCAAAAACATTCAGTACTTC. Translation: CASRAPLAKNIQYF.

The sample holds many counts of this clonotype. The chain uses TRBV5-1 and TRBJ2-7; D might be TRBD2 (6 bases). This CDR3 has 13 residues. Germline values: CDR1 SGHRS, CDR2 YFSETQ. V was cut by 0 bases and J by 7 bases, with 11 bases left in between. CDR3 in amino acids: CASSLAGVDEQYF. In DNA, the CDR3 is TGCGCCAGCAGCTTGGCGGGGGTCGATGAGCAGTACTTC.

The chain couples TRBV6-2 or TRBV6-3 to TRBJ1-1; a possible D gene is TRBD1 (5 bases). This CDR3 is built from 14 residues. Germline V lookup: CDR1 MNHEY, CDR2 SVGEGT. V lost 5 bases, J lost 14 bases, and 24 bases lay in between. Here the CDR3 DNA reads TGTGCCAGCAGTAACCCCGGGACCGCCCTGCGGCTGTTCTTT. Protein sequence: CASSNPGTALRLFF.

This clonotype appeared many times. The genes are TRBV12-3 or TRBV12-4 and TRBJ2-1, with TRBD2 matching 10 bases. J lost 12 bases, V lost 7 bases, and 9 bases had no gene match. The CDR3 spans 13 residues. CDR3 loop: CASNRLAGAAQFF. DNA of the CDR3: TGTGCCAGCAATAGGCTAGCGGGAGCCGCGCAGTTCTTC.

The count of this clonotype is one. The chain carries TRBV7-3 and TRBJ2-1, with 7 bases matching TRBD2. Germline V gene sequence: CDR1 SGHTA, CDR2 FQGTGA. The length of the CDR3 is 16 residues. V lost 2 bases, J lost 1 base, and 5 bases stayed unmatched. The CDR3 nucleotides are TGTGCCAGCAGCTTAGCCGGGAGGACGTCCTACAATGAGCAGTTCTTC. Translating gives CASSLAGRTSYNEQFF.

This clonotype is judged medium-sized. The chain couples TRBV11-2 to TRBJ2-1; D not resolved. V was trimmed by 5 bases and J by 2 bases, leaving 1 base between them. CDR1 is SGHAT, CDR2 FQNNGV, per germline. This CDR3 is 11 amino acids long. This CDR3 reads CASSPYNEQFF. The CDR3 DNA reads TGTGCCAGCAGCCCCTACAATGAGCAGTTCTTC.

This clonotype has a count of ten or more. J is TRBJ1-2 and V is TRBV18, with no clear D. The CDR3 runs 17 residues. V lost 2 bases and J 2 bases, leaving 18 bases between the germline ends. Germline CDR1 and CDR2: KGHSH and LQKENI. CDR3 DNA sequence: TGTGCCAGCTCACCAACATCCCCGTGGGGAGGAAACTATGGCTACACCTTC. Protein: CASSPTSPWGGNYGYTF.

V usage is TRBV7-2 and J usage is TRBJ2-5; a weak D match, TRBD2 (6 bases). Germline V gives CDR1 SGHTA, CDR2 FQGNSA. V was shortened by 5 bases and J by 4 bases, with 17 bases between the two germline ends. The CDR3 contains 15 residues. The CDR3 DNA is TGTGCCAGCAGCCCCCAGGGCGGGGCTCCAGAGACCCAGTACTTC. It encodes CASSPQGGAPETQYF.

This clonotype was seen repeatedly, ten times or more. The CDR3 here is CASSAQGASTYEQYF. CDR3 DNA sequence: TGTGCCAGCAGCGCCCAGGGGGCTTCAACCTACGAGCAGTACTTC. The chain combines TRBV9 with TRBJ2-7; 8 nucleotides match TRBD1. After removal of 3 bases from V and 2 bases from J, the junction contained 7 bases not matched to a gene. Germline V gene lookup returns CDR1 SGDLS and CDR2 YYNGEE. The CDR3 spans 15 residues.

This clonotype was detected a few times. The V and J genes are TRBV24-1 and TRBJ2-7; D tentatively reads TRBD1 or TRBD2 (5 bases each). The ends were cut back, 3 bases at V and 7 bases at J, with 12 bases in the middle. Per the germline V gene, CDR1 is KGHDR and CDR2 is SFDVKD. CDR3 length: 13 amino acids. CDR3 protein: CATSDPQGREQYF. CDR3 DNA sequence: TGTGCCACCAGTGATCCCCAGGGACGGGAGCAGTACTTC.

Many counts were recorded for this clonotype. This chain uses TRBV30 with TRBJ2-2; D is possibly TRBD2 (5 bases). The CDR3 is 16 amino acids. The V end was cut by 5 bases, the J end by 6 bases, with 22 bases between. Germline values: CDR1 GTSNPN, CDR2 SVGIG (reference sequence). DNA for the CDR3: TGTGCCTGGGCTCAAGAGGCGGGTGGACCCGCCGGGGAGCTGTTTTTT. It is translated as CAWAQEAGGPAGELFF.

This clonotype was observed many times. The rearrangement links TRBV2 to TRBJ1-5; TRBD1 might be the D (5 bases). CDR3 length equals 13 residues. Germline-derived CDR1 and CDR2 are SNHLY and FYNNEI. V lost 4 bases and J 9 bases, leaving 13 bases between the germline ends. CDR3 region: CASSGDEWGPQHF. The DNA for the CDR3 is TGTGCCAGCAGTGGGGACGAATGGGGGCCCCAGCATTTT. Based on the CDR3 plus reference TRBV2 and TRBJ1-5, the full variable domain is EPEVTQTPSHQVTQMGQEVILRCVPISNHLYFYWYRQILGQKVEFLVSFYNNEISEKSEIFDDQFSVERPDGSNFTLKIRSTKLEDSAMYFCASSGDEWGPQHFGDGTRLSIL.

In this sample, this clonotype turned up many times. V and J are TRBV20-1 and TRBJ2-3; D perhaps matches TRBD2 (6 bases). CDR3 size: 16 residues. The V end was cut by 7 bases, the J end by 0 bases, with 20 bases between. Germline values: CDR1 DFQATT, CDR2 SNEGSKA (reference sequence). The CDR3 bases are TGCAGTGGTAGCGGCCCTACCGCCTATAGCACAGATACGCAGTATTTT. It codes for CSGSGPTAYSTDTQYF.